This is a list of T cell receptor beta chains from one sample in a study of T cell responses to AZD1222 COVID-19 vaccine. Here immunoSEQ multiplex PCR was the method, and the copy in TCRdb shows in-frame clones only, minus some. The repertoire consists of some 100,000 clones, with around 90% occurring once and the leading ten covering 9.5% to 15%. This specimen was peripheral blood, taken on day 0 of MenACWY control vaccination. These receptors were collected from an adult in good health. The CDR3 runs from the conserved cysteine through the conserved F or W. Fields, in order: clone size, D gene, J gene, V gene, CDR3 DNA, CDR3 protein. A D gene is named only where the DNA matches it firmly. Clone size appears in some rows only: once, few, many, or a class for an expanded clone.

-,-,TRBJ2-1,TRBV3-1/TRBV3-2,TGTGCCAGCAGCCTGCCGGGCTACAATGAGCAGTTCTTC,CASSLPGYNEQFF
-,-,TRBJ1-5,TRBV27,TGTGCCAGCAGTTTATCGAGCAATCAGCCCCAGCATTTT,CASSLSSNQPQHF
-,-,TRBJ1-2,TRBV29-1,TGCAGCGTTGAGTTGGGGGCGCCCCTCTATGGCTACACCTTC,CSVELGAPLYGYTF
-,TRBD1,TRBJ2-5,TRBV30,TGTGCCTGGGCTCCAGGGGGAGAGACCCAGTACTTC,CAWAPGGETQYF
-,-,TRBJ2-1,TRBV3-1/TRBV3-2,TGTGCCAGCAGCCAAAGAGGGGGGGCCAATGAGCAGTTCTTC,CASSQRGGANEQFF
-,-,TRBJ1-1,TRBV7-2,TGTGCCAGCAGCTTAATATATGGGGACGACACTGAAGCTTTCTTT,CASSLIYGDDTEAFF
-,-,TRBJ2-1,TRBV19,TGTGCCAGTAGTATAAGTAGGAGCTCCTACAATGAGCAGTTCTTC,CASSISRSSYNEQFF
-,TRBD1,TRBJ2-7,TRBV18,TGTGCCAGCTCACCCCCTGGGACAGGGGCCTACGAGCAGTACTTC,CASSPPGTGAYEQYF
few,-,TRBJ1-2,TRBV28,TGTGCCAGCAGTTTTAGCCACGCGGGCTACACCTTC,CASSFSHAGYTF
-,-,TRBJ1-3,TRBV30,TGTGCCTGGAGTTACGGGGCAGTGGGGGCCCTAAGAAACACCATATATTTT,CAWSYGAVGALRNTIYF
-,-,TRBJ2-1,TRBV29-1,TGCAGCGTTGATCCCGGGAGTGGTAATGAGCAGTTCTTC,CSVDPGSGNEQFF
medium-sized,-,TRBJ1-2,TRBV6-2/TRBV6-3,TGTGCCAGCAGCACCCACAGGGAAGCGGATGGCTACACCTTC,CASSTHREADGYTF
few,TRBD1,TRBJ1-1,TRBV28,TGTGCCAGCAGTTCAAAGACAGGGTTGGACACTGAAGCTTTCTTT,CASSSKTGLDTEAFF
-,-,TRBJ1-5,TRBV6-4,TGTGCCAGCAGGGAGGGCAATCAGCCCCAGCATTTT,CASREGNQPQHF
-,-,TRBJ2-6,TRBV5-1,TGCGCCAGCAGCTCGGGACTGCTCCTCTCTGGGGCCAACGTCCTGACTTTC,CASSSGLLLSGANVLTF
-,-,TRBJ1-2,TRBV5-3,TGTGCCAGAAGCTTTAGAGGGATTCTTAACTATGGCTACACCTTC,CARSFRGILNYGYTF
-,-,TRBJ2-3,TRBV24-1,TGTGCCACCAGTGATAAAAACCCGCGGCATAGCACAGATACGCAGTATTTT,CATSDKNPRHSTDTQYF
-,-,TRBJ1-3,TRBV5-1,TGCGCCAGCAGCATATCTTCACAGGGTACTGGAAACACCATATATTTT,CASSISSQGTGNTIYF
-,-,TRBJ2-7,TRBV4-2,TGTGCCAGCAGCCGGGTGACCGGGAACGACTACGAGCAGTACTTC,CASSRVTGNDYEQYF
once,-,TRBJ1-2,TRBV5-6,TGTGCCAGCAGCTTGTGGGGAGGTGGCTACACCTTC,CASSLWGGGYTF
-,-,TRBJ2-1,TRBV7-3,TGTGCCAGCAGCCCTCGCGGGTACAATGAGCAGTTCTTC,CASSPRGYNEQFF
-,-,TRBJ2-5,TRBV12-3/TRBV12-4,TGTGCCAGCAGACCCTCGAGGTACGAGACCCAGTACTTC,CASRPSRYETQYF
-,-,TRBJ2-7,TRBV6-2/TRBV6-3,TGTGCCAGCAGTTACTGGGGCGGGGACGAGCAGTACTTC,CASSYWGGDEQYF
-,TRBD2,TRBJ2-7,TRBV3-1/TRBV3-2,TGTGCCAGCAGCCAGCGCGGGGGGTCCGAGCAGTACTTC,CASSQRGGSEQYF
-,-,TRBJ2-1,TRBV21-1,TGTGCCAGCAGTTTAGAACTAGCGGGAGGGCTTTACAATGAGCAGTTCTTC,CASSLELAGGLYNEQFF
-,-,TRBJ2-7,TRBV4-3,TGCGCCAGCAGCGAGAGGGGACAAGGCTACGAGCAGTACTTC,CASSERGQGYEQYF
-,-,TRBJ1-2,TRBV27,TGTGCCAGCAGTTTGGAAGGCCGAGGGTTCTATGGCTACACCTTC,CASSLEGRGFYGYTF
-,-,TRBJ2-1,TRBV18,TGTGCCAGCTCACCTAGGGGGGATGAGCAGTTCTTC,CASSPRGDEQFF
-,-,TRBJ2-2,TRBV28,TGTGCCAGCAGGTTCGGACAGACCGGGGAGCTGTTTTTT,CASRFGQTGELFF
-,-,TRBJ1-4,TRBV6-6,TGTGCCAGCAGTTCCGGGACACTCGCAACTAATGAAAAACTGTTTTTT,CASSSGTLATNEKLFF
-,-,TRBJ1-4,TRBV29-1,TGCAGCGTTAGGACAGAACAAGAAAAACTGTTTTTT,CSVRTEQEKLFF
-,TRBD1,TRBJ1-2,TRBV7-2,TGTGCCAGCAGCTCCAGTCTGGGGGGACAGGGGGCTTATGGCTACACCTTC,CASSSSLGGQGAYGYTF
-,-,TRBJ1-5,TRBV16,TGTGCCAGCAGCCAATCGGGTACTTCGGGGCAGCCCCAGCATTTT,CASSQSGTSGQPQHF
-,-,TRBJ1-2,TRBV5-6,TGTGCCAGCAGCCCCCTGGACAGCAAGTCTAACTATGGCTACACCTTC,CASSPLDSKSNYGYTF
-,-,TRBJ2-7,TRBV3-1/TRBV3-2,TGTGCCAGCAGCCAAGGTTCAGGCCGATTAGCCTACGAGCAGTACTTC,CASSQGSGRLAYEQYF
-,-,TRBJ1-3,TRBV5-5,TGTGCCAGCAGCCAATTACGCGGGCGCTCTGGAAACACCATATATTTT,CASSQLRGRSGNTIYF
-,TRBD2,TRBJ2-7,TRBV4-1,TGCGCCAGCAGCCAAGGAACTAGCGGGAGCGGAGAGCAGTACTTC,CASSQGTSGSGEQYF
-,-,TRBJ1-6,TRBV9,TGTGCCAGCAGCGTAGAGAGGGGCTCAACGAAAAATTCACCCCTCCACTTT,CASSVERGSTKNSPLHF
-,-,TRBJ1-1,TRBV12-1,TGTGCCAGCAGCTATACAACGAGGTGTTTCTTT,CASSYTTRCFF
-,TRBD1,TRBJ2-7,TRBV10-3,TGTGCCATCAGTGGGACAGGGGGATACGAGCAGTACTTC,CAISGTGGYEQYF
-,-,TRBJ1-2,TRBV9,TGTGCCAGCAGCTTGAGGGCCGATGGCTACACCTTC,CASSLRADGYTF
-,-,TRBJ1-1,TRBV5-1,TGCGCCAGCAGCTTGGGGGATGCTGAAGCTTTCTTT,CASSLGDAEAFF
once,TRBD1,TRBJ1-5,TRBV28,TGTGCCAGCAGTCCACGGACAGGGCAAAGCAATCAGCCCCAGCATTTT,CASSPRTGQSNQPQHF
-,-,TRBJ2-7,TRBV4-3,TGCGCCAGCAGCCAGGAACATCGGGGCGAGCAGTACTTC,CASSQEHRGEQYF
few,-,TRBJ2-1,TRBV5-6,TGTGCCAGCAGCCCGAGGCCGGGGGACAATGAGCAGTTCTTC,CASSPRPGDNEQFF
-,-,TRBJ1-2,TRBV18,TGTGCCAGCTCGCCCGCCCCCGGAAGCGAGGGTGGCTACACCTTC,CASSPAPGSEGGYTF
-,-,TRBJ2-3,TRBV11-3,TGTGCCAGCAGCTCACTGTTAAGCACAGATACGCAGTATTTT,CASSSLLSTDTQYF